One sample yielded the 2 T cell receptor beta chains listed below, sequenced in a study of early T cells in non-severe SARS-CoV-2 infection. TCRdb reprocessed the 5' RACE reads via MiXCR and lists one record per CDR3 protein. The sample yields fewer than 55,000 distinct CDR3 sequences, around 9.1% seen once. Sample: whole blood. The receptors stem from an adult who was a healthcare worker with PCR-confirmed SARS-CoV-2 infection or an uninfected control (not recorded which).

V gene TRBV10-1 combines with J gene TRBJ2-7; 8 bases map to TRBD1. Germline assignment: CDR1 WNHNN and CDR2 SYGVQD (reference sequence). Trimming took 6 bases from V and 2 from J; bases not matched to a gene: 6. CDR3 length: 14 residues. In DNA, the CDR3 is TGCGCCAGCAGCGGCCGGGACAGGACCTACGAGCAGTACTTC. As protein: CASSGRDRTYEQYF.

The chain couples TRBV6-6 to TRBJ1-4; D not resolved. The CDR3 runs to 13 residues. Trimming pared 3 bases from V and 7 bases from J, leaving 9 bases between. Germline CDR1 and CDR2: MNHNY and SVGAGI (reference sequence). The CDR3 nucleotides read TGTGCCAGCAGTTATAGCCCGAGTGAAAAACTGTTTTTT. Protein sequence: CASSYSPSEKLFF.